Shown below are 31 T cell receptor beta chains from a single sample sequenced in a study of coeliac disease. Assay: immunoSEQ multiplex PCR; the TCRdb copy retains only in-frame clones and omits some. This table holds roughly 4,800 clones, around 74% found once. Sequenced material: lamina propria lymphocytes from the gut. The source is a young woman with active celiac disease.

V and J are TRBV18 and TRBJ1-1; D is possibly TRBD1 (6 bases). The V end was cut by 2 bases, the J end by 2 bases, with 18 bases between. This CDR3 is built from 17 residues. From germline, CDR1 is KGHSH and CDR2 LQKENI. The CDR3 nucleotides read TGTGCCAGCTCACCAACGAGACAGAGACAGGATAACACTGAAGCTTTCTTT. This sequence encodes CASSPTRQRQDNTEAFF. The complete variable domain, with remaining parts taken from reference TRBV18 and TRBJ1-1, reads NAGVMQNPRHLVRRRGQEARLRCSPMKGHSHVYWYRQLPEEGLKFMVYLQKENIIDESGMPKERFSAEFPKEGPSILRIQQVVRGDSAAYFCASSPTRQRQDNTEAFFGQGTRLTVV.

The chain joins TRBV18 to TRBJ1-2, with 10 nucleotides matching TRBD1. There are 16 residues in the CDR3. The V and J ends lost 0 bases and 7 bases, in that order; junction bases with no gene match: 8. Germline assignment: CDR1 KGHSH and CDR2 LQKENI. CDR3 in DNA: TGTGCCAGCTCACCACCGGAGACAGGGGGCGACTCTGGCTACACCTTC. As protein: CASSPPETGGDSGYTF.

The rearrangement links TRBV5-1 to TRBJ1-1, with TRBD1 identical over 9 bases. The V segment lost 0 bases and the J segment 8 bases; nucleotides outside the gene matches: 8. The germline CDR1 and CDR2 sequences are SGHRS and YFSETQ. CDR3 length: 15 residues. The CDR3 here is CASSLVGQGLIEAFF. The CDR3 DNA reads as TGCGCCAGCAGCTTGGTCGGACAGGGGCTTATAGAAGCTTTCTTT.

The rearrangement uses TRBV7-6 and TRBJ2-5, with 7 bases fitting TRBD1. The germline CDR1 and CDR2 sequences are SGHVS and FNYEAQ. This CDR3 is 14 amino acids long. V shed 6 bases, J shed 3 bases, and the junction held 7 bases outside the gene matches. The CDR3 here is CASSDPDRKETQYF. For the CDR3, the DNA is TGTGCCAGCAGTGACCCGGACAGGAAAGAGACCCAGTACTTC.

This clone showed up just a few times. The chain has TRBV6-5 and TRBJ1-3; D remains unclear. This CDR3 is built from 13 residues. Trimming left V 4 bases short and J 1 base short, with 5 bases between. Looked up from germline, CDR1 is MNHEY and CDR2 is SVGAGI. CDR3 sequence: CASSFESGNTIYF. In nucleotides, the CDR3 is TGTGCCAGCAGTTTCGAGTCTGGAAACACCATATATTTT.

DNA of the CDR3: TGTGCCAGCTCACCCGGGACAGGACCTATGAACACTGAAGCTTTCTTT. Its translation is CASSPGTGPMNTEAFF. J is TRBJ1-1 and V is TRBV18; 8 bases are shared with TRBD1. Germline V gene sequence: CDR1 KGHSH, CDR2 LQKENI. The junction had 6 bases not matched to a gene; V was cut back by 3 bases and J by 0 bases. The length of the CDR3 is 16 residues.

The chain links TRBV6-5 to TRBJ1-1; D gene uncertain. This CDR3 is built from 13 residues. Deletions cut 2 bases from V and 6 bases from J, with 10 bases between. Per the germline V gene, CDR1 is MNHEY and CDR2 is SVGAGI. CDR3 DNA: TGTGCCAGCAGTTACGAGACATCCTCTGAAGCTTTCTTT. Protein product: CASSYETSSEAFF.

The V call is TRBV30, the J call TRBJ1-3; a weak D match, TRBD1 (5 bases). The ends were cut back, 3 bases at V and 3 bases at J, with 18 bases in the middle. Germline-derived CDR1 and CDR2 are GTSNPN and SVGIG (reference sequence). This CDR3 region has 16 residues. CDR3 amino acids: CAWREAGGDLGNTIYF. The CDR3 DNA reads TGTGCCTGGAGAGAGGCGGGGGGAGATCTTGGAAACACCATATATTTT. The full variable domain, its missing parts supplied by reference TRBV30 and TRBJ1-3, is SQTIHQWPATLVQPVGSPLSLECTVEGTSNPNLYWYRQAAGRGLQLLFYSVGIGQISSEVPQNLSASRPQDRQFILSSKKLLLSDSGFYLCAWREAGGDLGNTIYFGEGSWLTVV.

This clone was observed a few times. The chain carries TRBV23-1 and TRBJ2-3; 7 bases agree with TRBD2. TRBV23-1 is annotated as an ORF whose role is uncertain. The CDR3 covers 17 residues. Trimming removed 0 bases from V and 2 bases from J; junction bases left unmatched: 8. The CDR3 is CASSQSRASGNTDTQYF. The CDR3 bases are TGCGCCAGCAGTCAATCTCGGGCTAGCGGTAACACAGATACGCAGTATTTT.

J is TRBJ2-7 and V is TRBV10-2; D is perhaps TRBD2 (7 bases). Looked up from germline, CDR1 is WSHSY and CDR2 is SAAADI. The CDR3 totals 13 residues. Trimming removed 4 bases from V and 6 bases from J, with 13 bases in between. CDR3 nucleotides: TGCGCCAGCAGTGGAGTAGGGGGGGTCGAGCAGTACTTC. This codes for CASSGVGGVEQYF.

The J gene is TRBJ2-7, the V gene TRBV11-2, with TRBD1 as a possible D gene (6 bases). Trimming stripped 6 bases from V and 2 bases from J, with 14 bases between. This CDR3 has 14 amino acids. Germline V gene lookup returns CDR1 SGHAT and CDR2 FQNNGV. The CDR3 loop reads CASRRSGQTYEQYF. DNA of the CDR3: TGTGCCAGCAGGCGATCGGGACAAACCTACGAGCAGTACTTC. Based on the CDR3 plus reference TRBV11-2 and TRBJ2-7, the full variable domain is EAGVAQSPRYKIIEKRQSVAFWCNPISGHATLYWYQQILGQGPKLLIQFQNNGVVDDSQLPKDRFSAERLKGVDSTLKIQPAKLEDSAVYLCASRRSGQTYEQYFGPGTRLTVT.

The chain joins TRBV7-9 to TRBJ2-1; 8 nucleotides agree with TRBD1. CDR3 size: 15 residues. The trim removed 2 bases at V and 7 bases at J, leaving 7 bases unmatched. Germline CDR1 is SEHNR and CDR2 is FQNEAQ (reference sequence). CDR3 loop: CASSLLEDRANEQFF. The CDR3, as DNA: TGTGCCAGCAGCTTATTGGAGGACAGGGCGAATGAGCAGTTCTTC.

This clone was observed a few times. The V gene is TRBV11-2, the J gene TRBJ2-7; 10 bases match TRBD1. Germline V gene sequence: CDR1 SGHAT, CDR2 FQNNGV. This CDR3 has 19 amino acids. The trim removed 4 bases at V and 4 bases at J, leaving 19 bases unmatched. Here the CDR3 reads CASSWGISGGQGGGYEQYF. The CDR3 bases are TGTGCCAGCAGCTGGGGAATCTCCGGAGGACAGGGGGGAGGATACGAGCAGTACTTC.

The chain joins TRBV6-5 to TRBJ1-2; possible D gene TRBD1, 6 bases. CDR3 length equals 13 residues. V lost 6 bases and J 5 bases, leaving 13 bases between the germline ends. Germline V gene lookup returns CDR1 MNHEY and CDR2 SVGAGI. The CDR3: CASRQGFGYGYTF. The CDR3 coding sequence is TGTGCCAGCAGACAGGGTTTTGGGTATGGCTACACCTTC.

This chain joins TRBV6-6 and TRBJ2-2; D remains unclear. V was trimmed by 2 bases and J by 0 bases, leaving 4 bases between them. The CDR3 sequence is 14 residues long. Per germline, CDR1 MNHNY and CDR2 SVGAGI (reference sequence). CDR3: CASSYAANTGELFF. CDR3 coding DNA: TGTGCCAGCAGTTACGCAGCGAACACCGGGGAGCTGTTTTTT.

The gene calls are TRBV6-1 and TRBJ1-2; no clear D. CDR1 and CDR2 from the germline V gene are MNHNS and SASEGT. V was shortened by 3 bases and J by 4 bases, with 12 bases between the two germline ends. The CDR3 runs 14 residues. The CDR3 sequence is CASSDREGPYGYTF. CDR3 coding DNA: TGTGCCAGCAGTGATAGGGAGGGTCCCTATGGCTACACCTTC.

The genes are TRBV29-1 and TRBJ2-1; D perhaps matches TRBD1 (6 bases). CDR1 SQVTM and CDR2 ANQGSEA come from the germline V gene. The CDR3 covers 12 residues. V was shortened by 4 bases and J by 7 bases, with 11 bases between the two germline ends. As DNA, the CDR3 is TGCAGCGTTGTGGGTAGGGGGAATGAGCAGTTCTTC. Protein: CSVVGRGNEQFF.

This clone was detected only once. Here the CDR3 DNA reads TGTGCCAGCAGTTTGAATGCGGGAGGGATGGACGAGCAGTACTTC. Amino acid sequence: CASSLNAGGMDEQYF. The chain combines TRBV27 with TRBJ2-7, with 9 bases identical to TRBD2. The trim removed 3 bases at V and 5 bases at J, leaving 8 bases unmatched. CDR3 length equals 15 residues. Germline CDR1 MNHEY, CDR2 SMNVEV (reference sequence).

V and J are TRBV6-5 and TRBJ2-7; 12 positions agree with TRBD2. This CDR3 comprises 14 residues. Germline V gene data show CDR1 as MNHEY and CDR2 as SVGAGI. Losses at the gene ends were 5 bases for V and 1 base for J; bases not matched to a gene: 0. The CDR3 DNA sequence: TGTGCCAGCAGTCTAGCGGGAGGGTCCTACGAGCAGTACTTC. This sequence encodes CASSLAGGSYEQYF.

The table lists this clone with a count of one. The gene calls are TRBV7-2 and TRBJ1-2, with 8 bases lining up with TRBD1. The CDR3 covers 14 residues. V lost 5 bases, J lost 6 bases, and 8 bases stayed unmatched. Germline CDR1 is SGHTA and CDR2 is FQGNSA. This CDR3 is CASSVDTGGDGYTF. The DNA of the CDR3 is TGTGCCAGCAGCGTAGATACAGGGGGTGATGGCTACACCTTC.

The chain combines TRBV28 with TRBJ2-7; 7 bases are shared with TRBD1. Trimming took 7 bases from V and 3 from J; bases not matched to a gene: 6. Germline CDR1 reads MDHEN; CDR2 reads SYDVKM. The CDR3 contains 13 residues. The CDR3 region is CASTGTAFYEQYF. The DNA of the CDR3 is TGTGCCAGCACCGGGACAGCTTTCTACGAGCAGTACTTC.

Only a few counts were recorded for this clone. The V gene is TRBV7-9, the J gene TRBJ2-6; possibly TRBD2 for D (5 bases). This CDR3 has 15 amino acids. Trimming shortened V by 3 bases and J by 2 bases, and 8 bases separated the two germline ends. Germline CDR1 SEHNR, CDR2 FQNEAQ (reference sequence). CDR3 nucleotides: TGTGCCAGCAGCTTTTTCGGGGCTGGGGCCAACGTCCTGACTTTC. Its protein is CASSFFGAGANVLTF.

V gene TRBV19 combines with J gene TRBJ2-6; D possibly corresponds to TRBD2 (6 bases). This CDR3 contains 17 residues. Trimming pared 3 bases from V and 2 bases from J, leaving 14 bases between. Per the germline V gene, CDR1 is LNHDA and CDR2 is SQIVND (reference sequence). CDR3 residues: CASSIRGMDAGANVLTF. Written as DNA, the CDR3 is TGTGCCAGTAGTATTCGCGGGATGGATGCTGGGGCCAACGTCCTGACTTTC.

The chain joins TRBV25-1 to TRBJ2-3; no definite D call. The ends were cut back, 4 bases at V and 4 bases at J, with 9 bases in the middle. This CDR3 region has 13 residues. Germline CDR1 MGHDK, CDR2 SYGVNS. CDR3 in amino acids: CASSGDLADTQYF. In nucleotides, the CDR3 is TGTGCCAGCAGTGGTGACCTAGCAGATACGCAGTATTTT.

This clone was seen a handful of times. V is TRBV5-4 and J is TRBJ1-1, with a weak D call TRBD1 (5 bases). Trimming removed 0 bases at V and 4 bases at J, with 10 bases between. The length of the CDR3 is 14 residues. Germline loops: CDR1 SGHNT, CDR2 YYREEE (reference sequence). This CDR3 reads CASSLGGTGTEAFF. CDR3 in DNA: TGTGCCAGCAGCTTGGGGGGCACGGGCACTGAAGCTTTCTTT.

This clone occurred a few times. V and J are TRBV29-1 and TRBJ2-5; D perhaps matches TRBD1 (6 bases). The V end was cut by 5 bases, the J end by 2 bases, with 12 bases between. Germline V CDR1 and CDR2: SQVTM, ANQGSEA. The CDR3 has 13 residues. The CDR3: CSVPYTGQETQYF. The DNA of the CDR3 is TGCAGCGTTCCGTACACAGGGCAAGAGACCCAGTACTTC. Full variable domain (outside the CDR3, taken from reference TRBV29-1 and TRBJ2-5): SAVISQKPSRDICQRGTSLTIQCQVDSQVTMMFWYRQQPGQSLTLIATANQGSEATYESGFVIDKFPISRPNLTFSTLTVSNMSPEDSSIYLCSVPYTGQETQYFGPGTRLLVL.

This chain links TRBV2 with TRBJ2-3; 7 nucleotides line up with TRBD2. V lost 8 bases to trimming and J lost 0 bases; unmatched junction nucleotides: 8. The germline CDR1 and CDR2 sequences are SNHLY and FYNNEI. The CDR3 spans 15 residues. The CDR3 protein is CASLELAVSTDTQYF. Here the CDR3 DNA reads TGTGCCAGCCTTGAGCTAGCGGTTAGCACAGATACGCAGTATTTT.

The V and J genes are TRBV18 and TRBJ2-3; 12 nucleotides line up with TRBD2. Looked up from germline, CDR1 is KGHSH and CDR2 is LQKENI. The V segment lost 5 bases and the J segment 6 bases; nucleotides outside the gene matches: 9. This CDR3 spans 16 amino acids. CDR3 in amino acids: CASSSRLAGAGDTQYF. The CDR3 region has the DNA TGTGCCAGCTCATCGAGACTAGCGGGGGCGGGGGATACGCAGTATTTT.

The rearrangement joins TRBV6-5 to TRBJ2-5; 14 positions agree with TRBD2. The CDR3 loop spans 16 amino acids. V gave up 4 bases and J gave up 5 bases; unmatched junction bases: 6. Germline V gene data show CDR1 as MNHEY and CDR2 as SVGAGI. The CDR3 sequence is CASSSGTSGSGETQYF. For the CDR3, the DNA is TGTGCCAGCAGTTCCGGGACTAGCGGGAGCGGGGAGACCCAGTACTTC.

The CDR3: CASSGRGGGASDTQYF. CDR3 DNA: TGTGCCAGCAGCGGACGTGGCGGGGGGGCATCAGATACGCAGTATTTT. This sequence joins TRBV7-9 and TRBJ2-3; TRBD2 aligns across 9 bases. Germline V gene lookup returns CDR1 SEHNR and CDR2 FQNEAQ (reference sequence). The CDR3 has 16 amino acids. The ends lost 5 bases at V and 4 bases at J; junction bases unmatched: 10.

The chain employs TRBV19 and TRBJ1-2; 8 bases are a match to TRBD1. CDR1 and CDR2 (germline): LNHDA, SQIVND (reference sequence). This CDR3 is built from 16 residues. V lost 5 bases and J lost 4; bases outside the gene matches: 12. In nucleotides, the CDR3 is TGTGCCAGTAGTGGACCGGACAGGGAGGTGGTCTATGGCTACACCTTC. Translated: CASSGPDREVVYGYTF.